This T cell receptor beta chain was captured by sequencing in a study of graft-versus-host responses after intestinal transplantation (dated by TCRdb to the early 2020s). With respect to the entire study: The transplants that recipients got were multivisceral, liver-intestinal, or isolated intestinal. All recipients received anti-thymocyte globulin induction followed by maintenance tacrolimus and steroids for about three years. Graft-versus-host and host-versus-graft alloreactive T cell clones were tracked in the graft, circulation and bone marrow after intestinal transplantation using bulk TCR-beta CDR3 sequencing. Alloreactive clones were identified by sequencing pre-transplant mixed lymphocyte reaction products and comparing these products with unstimulated pre-transplant donor and recipient T cells. Of the 20 to 25 intestinal transplant recipients enrolled in the cohort, one of whom was a retransplant, a few patients without pretransplant specimens were excluded. Donor T cell macrochimerism was defined as a peak of at least 4% donor T cells among recipient peripheral blood mononuclear cells. Samples from three later patients were sequenced in-house on an Illumina MiSeq with MiXCR processing rather than by the commercial service. What the work shows at the level of the full study, not this receptor alone: GvH clones were detected in recipient bone marrow, and some appeared earlier in ileal mucosa or blood, consistent with an intestinal mucosal origin. Peak levels of circulating GvH clones were associated with declines in HvG clones early after transplant. The relatively low number and heterogeneity of intestinal transplant patients limited the conclusions. Patients with donor T cell macrochimerism had high GvH to HvG T cell clonal ratios in their allografts.

As to this clone: Its cognate antigen has yet to be identified. No much larger clonotype is one base removed from it; base qualities were not supplied.

Reading the label with the study, this specimen's time point is: cells obtained before transplantation from donor or recipient. CD3+CD4+ and CD3+CD8+ populations were FACS-sorted from unstimulated pre-transplant donor and recipient cells taken from spleen or lymph nodes. The library was built by means of the immunoSEQ multiplex PCR assay. For most patients, genomic DNA was isolated with the Qiagen DNeasy Blood and Tissue Kit and shipped frozen to Adaptive Biotechnologies for TCR sequencing. For most patients, genomic DNA was subjected to high-throughput TCR-beta CDR3 sequencing by Adaptive Biotechnologies. Processing in the source paper ran as follows. Adaptive's ImmunoSEQ software supplied the TCR sequencing data for around 17 patients, while MiXCR and VDJtools were used to process a few other patients. CD4 versus CD8 sorting errors were corrected by removing sequences found in both subsets at a frequency ratio below 5:1. Because the origin of CDR3 nucleotide sequences shared between donor and recipient could not be assigned, those sequences were removed. To be classed as alloreactive, a clone needed at least 2-fold expansion over unstimulated cells and a minimum CFSE-low frequency of 0.002% (template counts) or 0.001% (read counts). Mappable clones were those detected in sequenced pre-transplant spleen, lymph node, or MLR CFSE-low populations of the donor or recipient. Cumulative frequency of alloreactive clones was calculated as a percentage of all sequences weighted by copy number. TCRdb retrieved this table from immuneACCESS and kept in-frame rearrangements only. Not all clones are present; in checked studies, unresolved V genes account for under half, and no reason is known for the remainder. The V and J calls and clone size are taken from that table; D and trimming were inferred from the DNA. Across this sample there are about 88,000 clones, with around 90% seen only once. The ten most abundant clones make up approximately 0.32% of the sample.

For CDR1 and CDR2, the germline V gene lists SGDLS and YYNGEE. From its cysteine to its phenylalanine, the CDR3 spans 15 amino acids. Only the CDR3 DNA is retained, 45 bases long and in frame from the first base. The junction carries 14 bases between V and J, which are trimmed by 3 bases and 3 bases respectively. This clonotype was obtained from a human donor who was the organ donor for an intestinal transplant. The sequencing used unstimulated CD4+ T cells sorted from spleen or lymph node cells, collected before transplant. The chain is made from TRBV9 and TRBJ2-3; the D gene lacks a confident call. This receptor carries the CDR3 CASSAESWRTDTQYF. In nucleotide form, the sequence is TGTGCCAGCAGCGCCGAGTCTTGGCGGACAGATACGCAGTATTTT.